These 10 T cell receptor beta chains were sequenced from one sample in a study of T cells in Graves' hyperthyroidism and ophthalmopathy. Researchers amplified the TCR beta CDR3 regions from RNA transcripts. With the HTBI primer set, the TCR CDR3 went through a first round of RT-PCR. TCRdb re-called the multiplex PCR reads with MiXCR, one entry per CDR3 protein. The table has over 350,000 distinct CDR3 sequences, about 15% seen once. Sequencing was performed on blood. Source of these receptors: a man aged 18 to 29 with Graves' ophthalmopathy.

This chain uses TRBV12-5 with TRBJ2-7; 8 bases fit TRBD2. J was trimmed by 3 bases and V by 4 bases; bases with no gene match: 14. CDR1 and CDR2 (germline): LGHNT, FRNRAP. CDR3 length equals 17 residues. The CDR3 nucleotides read TGTGCTAGTGGTTCCCTCCGGAGCGGGAGCTTGATCTACGAGCAGTACTTC. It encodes CASGSLRSGSLIYEQYF.

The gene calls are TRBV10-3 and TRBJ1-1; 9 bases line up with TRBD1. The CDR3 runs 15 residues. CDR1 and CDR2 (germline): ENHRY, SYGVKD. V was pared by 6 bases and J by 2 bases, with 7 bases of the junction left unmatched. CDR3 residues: CAISRQGGPNTEAFF. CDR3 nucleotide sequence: TGTGCCATCAGCCGACAGGGGGGCCCAAACACTGAAGCTTTCTTT.

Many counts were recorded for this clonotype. CDR3 sequence reads: CASSSASGGFSYEQYF. In DNA form, the CDR3 reads TGTGCCAGCAGCTCGGCTAGCGGGGGATTTTCCTACGAGCAGTACTTC. The chain is built from TRBV7-9 and TRBJ2-7, with 10 bases aligning to TRBD2. This CDR3 region has 16 residues. The V gene end was trimmed by 4 bases and the J gene end by 1 base; junction bases not matched to a gene: 7. Germline lookup yields CDR1 SEHNR and CDR2 FQNEAQ (reference sequence).

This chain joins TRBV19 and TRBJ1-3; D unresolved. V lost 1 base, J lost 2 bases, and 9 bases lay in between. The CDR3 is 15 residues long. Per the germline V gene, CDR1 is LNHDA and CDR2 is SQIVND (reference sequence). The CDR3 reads CASSIVPGTGNTIYF. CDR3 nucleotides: TGTGCCAGTAGTATAGTCCCGGGAACTGGAAACACCATATATTTT.

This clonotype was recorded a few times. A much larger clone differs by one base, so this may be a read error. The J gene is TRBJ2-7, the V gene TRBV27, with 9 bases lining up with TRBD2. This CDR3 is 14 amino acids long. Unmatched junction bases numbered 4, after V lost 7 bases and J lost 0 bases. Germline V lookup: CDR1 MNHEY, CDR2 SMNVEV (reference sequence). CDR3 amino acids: CASTNSGGSYEQYF. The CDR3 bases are TGTGCCAGCACTAATAGCGGGGGCTCCTACGAGCAGTACTTC.

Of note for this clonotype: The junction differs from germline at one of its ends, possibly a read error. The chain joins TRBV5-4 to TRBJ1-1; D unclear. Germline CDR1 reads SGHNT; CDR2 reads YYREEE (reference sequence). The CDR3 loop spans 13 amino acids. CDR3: CVSSRVSNTEAFF. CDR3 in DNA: TGTGTCAGCAGTAGGGTAAGCAACACTGAAGCTTTCTTT.

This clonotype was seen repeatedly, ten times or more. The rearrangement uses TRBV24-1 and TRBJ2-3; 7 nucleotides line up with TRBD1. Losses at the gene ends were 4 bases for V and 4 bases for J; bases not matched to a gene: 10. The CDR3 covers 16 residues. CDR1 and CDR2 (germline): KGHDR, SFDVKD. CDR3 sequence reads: CATSEPQQGNADTQYF. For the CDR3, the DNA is TGTGCCACCAGTGAGCCACAACAGGGGAACGCAGATACGCAGTATTTT.

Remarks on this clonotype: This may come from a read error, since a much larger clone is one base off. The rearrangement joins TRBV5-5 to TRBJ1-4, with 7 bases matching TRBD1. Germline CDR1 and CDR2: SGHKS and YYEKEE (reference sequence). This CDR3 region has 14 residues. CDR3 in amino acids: CAGSFYRGNEKLFF. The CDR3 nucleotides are TGTGCCGGCAGCTTTTACAGGGGAAATGAAAAACTGTTTTTT.

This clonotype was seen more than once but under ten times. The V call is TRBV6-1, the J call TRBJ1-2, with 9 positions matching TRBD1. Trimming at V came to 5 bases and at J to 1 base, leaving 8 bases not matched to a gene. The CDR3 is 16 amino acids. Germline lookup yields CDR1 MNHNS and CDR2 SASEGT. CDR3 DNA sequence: TGTGCCAGCAGTAGGGGGACAGGGCACTTTAACTATGGCTACACCTTC. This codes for CASSRGTGHFNYGYTF.

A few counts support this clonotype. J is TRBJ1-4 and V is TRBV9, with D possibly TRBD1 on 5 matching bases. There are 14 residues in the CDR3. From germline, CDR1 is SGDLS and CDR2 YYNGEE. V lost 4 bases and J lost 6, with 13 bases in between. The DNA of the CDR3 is TGTGCCAGCAGCCAGTTCGGAGGGGATGAAAAACTGTTTTTT. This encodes CASSQFGGDEKLFF.